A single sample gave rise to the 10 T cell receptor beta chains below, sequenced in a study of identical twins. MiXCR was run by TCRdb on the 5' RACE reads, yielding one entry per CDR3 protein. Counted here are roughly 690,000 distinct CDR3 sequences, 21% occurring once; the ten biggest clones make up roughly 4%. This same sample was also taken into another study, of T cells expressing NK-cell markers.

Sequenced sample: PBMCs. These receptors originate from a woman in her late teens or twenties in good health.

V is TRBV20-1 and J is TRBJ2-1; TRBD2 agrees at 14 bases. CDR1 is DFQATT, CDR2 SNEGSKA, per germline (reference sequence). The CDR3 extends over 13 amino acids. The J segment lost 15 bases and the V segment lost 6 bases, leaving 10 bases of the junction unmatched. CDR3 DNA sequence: TGCAGTGCCGGGGGACTAGCGGGGGAAAATCGGTTCTTC. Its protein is CSAGGLAGENRFF.

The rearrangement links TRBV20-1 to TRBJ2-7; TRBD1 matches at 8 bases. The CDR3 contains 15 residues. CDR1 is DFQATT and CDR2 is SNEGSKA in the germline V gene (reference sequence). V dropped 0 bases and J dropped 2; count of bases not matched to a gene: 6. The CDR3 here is CSARDPGTGTYEQYF. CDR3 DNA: TGCAGTGCTAGAGATCCCGGGACAGGCACCTACGAGCAGTACTTC.

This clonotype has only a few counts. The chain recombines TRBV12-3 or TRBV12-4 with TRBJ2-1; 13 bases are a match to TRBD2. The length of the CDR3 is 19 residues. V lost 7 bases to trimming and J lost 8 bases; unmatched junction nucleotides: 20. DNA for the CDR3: TGTGCCAGCAAATTACGAGGACTAGCGGGAGCCCACCGCATGGATGAGCAGTTCTTC. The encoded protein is CASKLRGLAGAHRMDEQFF.

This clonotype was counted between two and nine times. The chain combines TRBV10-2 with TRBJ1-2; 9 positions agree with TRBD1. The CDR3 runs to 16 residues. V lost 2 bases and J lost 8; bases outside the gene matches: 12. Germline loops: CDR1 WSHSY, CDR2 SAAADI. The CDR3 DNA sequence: TGCGCCAGCAGTGAGACGAGGACAGGGGCAAGAACGGGCTACACCTTC. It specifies CASSETRTGARTGYTF.

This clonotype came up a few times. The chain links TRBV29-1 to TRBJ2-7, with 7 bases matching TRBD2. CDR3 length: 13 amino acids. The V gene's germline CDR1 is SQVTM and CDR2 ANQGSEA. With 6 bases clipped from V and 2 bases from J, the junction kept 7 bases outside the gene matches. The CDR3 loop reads CSVGLVDTYEQYF. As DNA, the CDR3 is TGCAGCGTCGGACTAGTAGACACCTACGAGCAGTACTTC.

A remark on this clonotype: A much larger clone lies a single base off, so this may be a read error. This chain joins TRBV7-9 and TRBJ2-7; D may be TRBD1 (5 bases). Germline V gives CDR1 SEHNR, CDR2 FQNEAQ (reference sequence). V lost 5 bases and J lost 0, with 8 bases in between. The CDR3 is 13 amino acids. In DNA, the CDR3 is TGTGCCAGCAGCACGGACACCTCCTACGAGCAGTACTTC. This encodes CASSTDTSYEQYF.

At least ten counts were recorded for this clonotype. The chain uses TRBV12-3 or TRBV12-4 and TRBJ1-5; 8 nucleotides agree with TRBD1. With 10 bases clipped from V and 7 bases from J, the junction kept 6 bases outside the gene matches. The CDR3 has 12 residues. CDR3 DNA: TGTGCCACCCGGACAGGGTGGCAGCCCCAGCATTTT. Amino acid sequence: CATRTGWQPQHF.

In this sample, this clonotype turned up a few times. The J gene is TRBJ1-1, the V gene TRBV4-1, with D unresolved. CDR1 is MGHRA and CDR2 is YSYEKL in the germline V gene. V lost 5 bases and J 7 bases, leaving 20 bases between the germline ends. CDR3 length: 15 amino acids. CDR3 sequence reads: CASSLVSPWRGEAFF. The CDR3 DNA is TGCGCCAGCAGCTTGGTCAGCCCCTGGCGGGGTGAAGCTTTCTTT.

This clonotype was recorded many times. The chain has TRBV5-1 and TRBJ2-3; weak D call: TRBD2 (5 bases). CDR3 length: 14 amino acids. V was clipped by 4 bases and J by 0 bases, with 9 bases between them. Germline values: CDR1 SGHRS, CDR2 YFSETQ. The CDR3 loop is CASSLGASTDTQYF. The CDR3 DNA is TGCGCCAGCAGCCTGGGAGCTAGCACAGATACGCAGTATTTT.

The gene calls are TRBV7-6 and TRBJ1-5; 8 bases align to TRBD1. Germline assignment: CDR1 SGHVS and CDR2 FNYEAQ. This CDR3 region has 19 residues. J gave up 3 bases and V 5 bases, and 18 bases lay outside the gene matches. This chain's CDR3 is CASSITIQGDICNNQPQHF. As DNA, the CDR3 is TGTGCCAGCAGCATTACCATACAGGGGGATATCTGTAACAATCAGCCCCAGCATTTT.